This T cell receptor (beta chain) was recorded in a study of identifying expanded T cells in peripheral blood. Study observations and caveats: Clone count variance between roughly 2-week samples rose with total template count. Differentially abundant clones: roughly 1.2 between replicates, 15 to 17 at 2 to 3 weeks, 19 to 20 at four.

For this clone: The antigen is not known.

The assay was immunoSEQ multiplex PCR, and TCRdb's table has in-frame clones only and misses some. The sample has around 60,000 clones, about 83% seen once. During the collection period, no donor immune events like infections were recorded. Germline V lookup: CDR1 SGDLS, CDR2 YYNGEE. The CDR3 covers 16 residues. With 4 bases clipped from V and 4 bases from J, the junction kept 9 bases outside the gene matches. The chain combines TRBV9 with TRBJ2-1; TRBD1 matches 9 bases. Sequencing was performed on blood. The TCR comes from a person aged 18 to 75 in good health. In nucleotides, the CDR3 is TGTGCCAGCAGCCTGCGGGGACAGGGTCTTTACAATGAGCAGTTCTTC. It yields the protein CASSLRGQGLYNEQFF.